A single T cell receptor beta chain is shown here with its context. Its antigen is currently unknown. This sample stems from a study of cytomegalovirus exposure and HLA in healthy donors. Study-level results: One later analysis reportedly identified an Asian-associated ancestry cluster that showed fewer N-insertions than the roughly 600-donor mean.

This PCR relied on a set of 60 Vbeta primers and 13 Jbeta primers. The method was immunoSEQ multiplex PCR; TCRdb's version includes in-frame clones alone and lacks a portion of them. The sample consists of 150,000 to 200,000 clones, 80% of them appearing once. The source of this sequence is a woman in her forties in good health and CMV-seronegative. Source material: PBMCs.

In DNA form, the CDR3 reads TGTGCCAGCAGCTCAATGCGGGGGCTGGGCACTGAAGCTTTCTTT. It specifies CASSSMRGLGTEAFF. J is TRBJ1-1 and V is TRBV7-8; possibly TRBD1 for D (6 bases). CDR1 is SGHVS and CDR2 is FQNEAQ in the germline V gene. This CDR3 has 15 residues. The V gene lost 4 bases and the J gene lost 4 bases, with 16 bases spanning the gap.